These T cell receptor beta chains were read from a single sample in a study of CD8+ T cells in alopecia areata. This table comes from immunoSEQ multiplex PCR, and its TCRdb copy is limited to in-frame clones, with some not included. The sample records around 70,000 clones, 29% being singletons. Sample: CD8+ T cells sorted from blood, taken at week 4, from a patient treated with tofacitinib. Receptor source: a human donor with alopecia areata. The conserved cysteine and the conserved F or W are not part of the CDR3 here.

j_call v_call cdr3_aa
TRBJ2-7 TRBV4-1 ASSLGQGKGEQY
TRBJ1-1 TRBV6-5 ASSYSTGGTEAF
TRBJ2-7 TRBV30 AWKEVYEQY
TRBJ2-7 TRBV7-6 ASSPFLRDRGYEQY
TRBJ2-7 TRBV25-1 ASSYPGQGVYEQY
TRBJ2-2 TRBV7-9 ASSFLGRAAPGELF
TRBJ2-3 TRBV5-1 ASSSGPNTDTQY
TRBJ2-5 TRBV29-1 SVKGGLGERDQETQY
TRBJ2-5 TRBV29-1 SVAGETQY
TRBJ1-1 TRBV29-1 SAQGTEAF
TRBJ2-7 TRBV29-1 SAGGTGPSSYEQY
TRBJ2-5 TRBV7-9 ASSLSNRETQY
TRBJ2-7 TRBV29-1 SAAGTSGRTYEQY
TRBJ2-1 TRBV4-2 ASSQAKGPEQF
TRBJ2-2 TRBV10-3 AILHRGTGELF
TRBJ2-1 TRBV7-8 ASSLSSAYNEQF
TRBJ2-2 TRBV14 ASSPSVRSGELF
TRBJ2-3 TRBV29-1 SADTLRTGDTQY
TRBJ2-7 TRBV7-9 ASSLAGTVAYEQY
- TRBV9 ASSPTDGSYEQY
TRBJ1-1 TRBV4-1 ASSQDGFGHPNTEAF
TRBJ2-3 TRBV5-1 ASSSTSVVWTDTQY
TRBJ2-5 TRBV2 ASSLIGGSPQETQY
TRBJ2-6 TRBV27 ASSARPSDTLSGANVLT
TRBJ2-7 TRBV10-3 AITRESSYEQY
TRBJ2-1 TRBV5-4 ASAATDSYNEQF
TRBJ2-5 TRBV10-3 AISEPGDRPPETQY
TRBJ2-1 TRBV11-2 ASSSGGSGRLNEQF
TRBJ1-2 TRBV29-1 SAQTQTAAGYT
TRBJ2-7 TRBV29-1 SVQDNSYEQY
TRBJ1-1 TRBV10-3 ASSDSEYTEAF
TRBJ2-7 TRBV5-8 ASSQAGGPTEQY
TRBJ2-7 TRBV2 ASSEARGASGRARNEQY
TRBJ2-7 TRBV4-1 ASAGRSPEQY
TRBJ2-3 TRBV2 TDRHADTQY
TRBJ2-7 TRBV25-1 APAPEYRVSYEQY
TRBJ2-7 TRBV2 ASGRHRYEQY
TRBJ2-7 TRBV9 ASSPHSGGPGYEQY
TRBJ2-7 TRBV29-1 SVGLAGSPSYEQY
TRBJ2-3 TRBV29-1 SVWGQVGTQY
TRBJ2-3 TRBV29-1 SGLLAGPDTQY
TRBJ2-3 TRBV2 ASSELSSRLAETDTQY
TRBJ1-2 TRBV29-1 SVGGAANYGYT
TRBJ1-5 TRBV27 ASSPSGTGLNQPQH
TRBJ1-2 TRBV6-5 ASRMSYGYT
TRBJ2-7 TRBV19 ASSPGTRGHEQY
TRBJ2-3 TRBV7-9 ASSPWVTGTDTQY
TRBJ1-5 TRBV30 AWSGTVNQPQH
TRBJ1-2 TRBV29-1 SVERSNGYT
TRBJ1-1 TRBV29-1 SVVGGYHTEAF
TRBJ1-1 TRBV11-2 ASSSKIGGNTEAF
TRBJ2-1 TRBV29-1 SDSFNNEQF
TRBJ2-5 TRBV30 ACDRQETQY
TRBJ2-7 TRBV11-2 ASSRDTSVTSYEQY